The sequence of this T cell receptor (beta chain) was determined in a study of shared clonotypes between healthy human individuals (dated by TCRdb to about 2020). Describing the broader study: The cohort comprised a couple of women and a few men aged 18 to 49 years. For each donor, CD4 naive and CD4 memory were each given three plates, CD8 naive was given two plates, and CD8 memory was given one plate. The study deeply sequenced blood TCR repertoires of several healthy adults to estimate repertoire size and the extent of clonotype sharing between individuals. Different laboratories and diverse techniques were used to prepare libraries and sequence TCR repertoires, to increase sequencing depth and limit assay-specific biases. Each donor's leukapheresis produced roughly between roughly 0.94 and 9.5 billion PBMCs. The research as a whole found: Pairwise subsampling indicated that sequencing depth was expected to affect the degree of clonotype sharing among donors. Approximately 5% of naive CD4, more than 3% of naive CD8, 2.3% of memory CD4, and around 0.4% of memory CD8 clonotypes were shared across a few donors. Larger estimated clonotype richness was generally found for naive subsets than for memory subsets. Even with the large sequencing depth, rarefaction of the sorted-subset datasets indicated that sequencing was incomplete. Compared with non-shared clonotypes, clonotypes shared by all four sorted-subset donors had higher generation probabilities. Only blood was sampled, and tissue TCR repertoires likely differ from those in blood. The small number of donors limited the genetic and exposure-history diversity represented.

Using the deep immunoSEQ assay, TCR CDR3 regions were amplified from genomic DNA by multiplex PCR. For each cell subset, the extracted genomic DNA was distributed evenly across all wells of several immunoSEQ 96-well plates, and each plate served as one replicate. Each replicate PCR for sorted subsets received roughly 0.2 ug genomic DNA, equal to tens of thousands of T cell genomes. The purified libraries were quantified using a Qubit 3.0 fluorometer, sized with a Bioanalyzer 2100, and then quantified again using the KAPA Library Quantification kit. A separate single-read 150-cycle Illumina NextSeq 550 flow cell was used to sequence each immunoSEQ 96-well plate. The authors processed their data as follows. The immunoSEQ output contained only junctional sequences without quality scores, so filtering could not match that applied to full-length reads. To assign V/J genes and CDR3, sequences were annotated against IMGT germline references using PyIR, a Python wrapper for IgBLAST v1.9. Reads were filtered out if the reads had weak V/J assignments (E-value above 1e-6), no CDR3, stop codons, out-of-frame junctions, or ambiguous translated residues. V3J clonotypes were defined by identical inferred V gene, J gene, and CDR3 amino acid sequence. The percentage overlap between two repertoires was calculated by dividing the number of shared unique clonotypes by the size of the smaller repertoire. Three approaches were used to assess repertoire richness: RTK rarefaction, the Chao1 estimator, and Recon v2.1 estimates of unobserved clonotypes. Generation probabilities for all TCRbeta clonotypes obtained by the gDNA method from a handful of donors were computed using OLGA. Here the immuneACCESS table is served through TCRdb, limited to in-frame sequences with V and J called. Missing clones are a known gap in these copies; in checked studies unresolved V genes cover under half, and the rest lacks a known reason. Clone size and the V and J calls come from that table; the DNA yielded D and trimming. In all, the sample holds 2 million to 2.5 million clones, and 85% to 95% of those were seen once. The ten largest clonotypes hold approximately 1.7% of the sample.

The CDR3, from cysteine to phenylalanine, totals 18 residues. The sequence is cut down to CDR3 DNA, 54 bases in frame from base 1. Per the germline V gene, ENHRY is the CDR1 and SYGVKD is the CDR2. The V end loses 7 bases and the J end loses 5 bases, and a stretch of 27 bases separates them. CD8 naive samples were CD45RO-negative cells positively selected for CCR7, giving a CD45RA+CCR7+ population that excluded TemRA cells. The donors were healthy, HIV-negative adults who had no recently reported acute infections or vaccinations. All donors were Caucasian adults living in Nashville, Tennessee, USA. After blood collection by leukapheresis, PBMCs were isolated using Ficoll-Histopaque density gradient centrifugation and then cryopreserved in the vapor phase of liquid nitrogen. Purity and quantity of every magnetically sorted T cell population were checked by analytical flow cytometry. Genomic DNA was isolated from each sorted fraction and quantified by UV absorbance on a Nanodrop 2000c.

As regards this clone: No cognate antigen has been identified for it. Base quality data are lacking; no much larger clone is found one base away.

Sequenced sample: naive CD8+ T cells from PBMCs. According to the study, the label for this sample's cell subset or site signals: CD45RA+CCR7+. This receptor was identified in a man aged 18 to 29 in good health. Some clones in this sample may be carry-over from other donors' samples. Recombination connected TRBV10-3 to TRBJ1-3; the D region possibly corresponds to TRBD1 (6 bases align). This receptor carries the CDR3 CAITSLMGGGELRNTIYF. In nucleotide form, the sequence is TGTGCCATCACCTCCCTAATGGGCGGGGGCGAATTGAGAAACACCATATATTTT.